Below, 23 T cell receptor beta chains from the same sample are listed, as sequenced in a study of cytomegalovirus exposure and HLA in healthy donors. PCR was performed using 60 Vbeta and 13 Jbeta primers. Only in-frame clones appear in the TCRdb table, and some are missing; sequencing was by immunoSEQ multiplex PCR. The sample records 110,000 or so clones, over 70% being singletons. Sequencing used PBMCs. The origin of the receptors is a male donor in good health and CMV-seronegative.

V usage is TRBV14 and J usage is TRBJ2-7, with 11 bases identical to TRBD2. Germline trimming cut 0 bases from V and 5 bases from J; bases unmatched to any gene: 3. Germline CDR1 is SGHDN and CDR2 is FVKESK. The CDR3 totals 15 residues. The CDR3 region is CASSQDPGLADEQYF. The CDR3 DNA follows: TGTGCCAGCAGCCAAGATCCGGGACTAGCGGACGAGCAGTACTTC.

CDR3 DNA: TGTGCCAGCAGGACAGGGACACGGGGAGGGGCCAACGTCCTGACTTTC. It encodes CASRTGTRGGANVLTF. The rearrangement joins TRBV7-2 to TRBJ2-6, with TRBD1 matching over 7 bases. There are 16 residues in the CDR3. Looked up from germline, CDR1 is SGHTA and CDR2 is FQGNSA. V shed 6 bases, J shed 4 bases, and the junction held 9 bases outside the gene matches. The variable domain in full, with the rest retrieved from reference TRBV7-2 and TRBJ2-6, is GAGVSQSPSNKVTEKGKDVELRCDPISGHTALYWYRQSLGQGLEFLIYFQGNSAPDKSGLPSDRFSAERTGGSVSTLTIQRTQQEDSAVYLCASRTGTRGGANVLTFGAGSRLTVL.

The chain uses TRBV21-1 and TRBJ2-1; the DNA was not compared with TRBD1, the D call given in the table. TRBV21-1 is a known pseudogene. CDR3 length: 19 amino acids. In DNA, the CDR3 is TGTGCCAGCAGCAAAGGCGTCGATAGGGGGGACAGGGGGCGTTGGGAGCAGTTCTTC. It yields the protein CASSKGVDRGDRGRWEQFF.

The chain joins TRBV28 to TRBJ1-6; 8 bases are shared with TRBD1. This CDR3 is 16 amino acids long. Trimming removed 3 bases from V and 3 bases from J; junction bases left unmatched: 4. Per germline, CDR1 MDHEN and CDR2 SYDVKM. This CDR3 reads CASSLPGTGYNSPLHF. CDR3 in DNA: TGTGCCAGCAGTTTGCCTGGGACAGGCTATAATTCACCCCTCCACTTT.

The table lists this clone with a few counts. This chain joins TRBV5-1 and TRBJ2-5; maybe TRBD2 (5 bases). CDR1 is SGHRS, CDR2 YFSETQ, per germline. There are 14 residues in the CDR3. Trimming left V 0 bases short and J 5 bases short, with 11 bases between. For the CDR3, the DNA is TGCGCCAGCAGCTTGGTGGGAACGGGGGAGACCCAGTACTTC. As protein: CASSLVGTGETQYF.

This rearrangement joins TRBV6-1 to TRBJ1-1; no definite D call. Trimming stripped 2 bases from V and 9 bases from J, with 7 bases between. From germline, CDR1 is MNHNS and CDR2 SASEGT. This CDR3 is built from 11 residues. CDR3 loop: CASSESVQAFF. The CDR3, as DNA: TGTGCCAGCAGTGAATCAGTCCAAGCTTTCTTT.

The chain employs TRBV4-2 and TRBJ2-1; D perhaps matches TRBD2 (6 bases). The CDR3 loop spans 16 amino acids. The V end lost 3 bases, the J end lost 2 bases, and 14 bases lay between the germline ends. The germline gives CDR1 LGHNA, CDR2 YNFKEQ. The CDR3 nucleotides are TGTGCCAGCAGCCAGGCCGGGACTGTCGCCTACAATGAGCAGTTCTTC. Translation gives CASSQAGTVAYNEQFF.

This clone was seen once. The CDR3 DNA reads TGTGCCTCACGCGAAGGGACAGCGAGCAATCAGCCCCAGCATTTT. Its protein is CASREGTASNQPQHF. This chain joins TRBV19 and TRBJ1-5; 7 bases align to TRBD1. The CDR3 extends over 15 amino acids. J lost 1 base, V lost 11 bases, and 11 bases had no gene match. The germline V gene has CDR1 LNHDA and CDR2 SQIVND (reference sequence).

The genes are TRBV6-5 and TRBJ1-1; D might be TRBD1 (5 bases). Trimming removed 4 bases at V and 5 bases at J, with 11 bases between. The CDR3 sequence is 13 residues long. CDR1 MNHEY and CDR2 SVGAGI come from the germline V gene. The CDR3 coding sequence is TGTGCCAGCAGTTGGGGCAGGAATACTGAAGCTTTCTTT. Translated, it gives CASSWGRNTEAFF.

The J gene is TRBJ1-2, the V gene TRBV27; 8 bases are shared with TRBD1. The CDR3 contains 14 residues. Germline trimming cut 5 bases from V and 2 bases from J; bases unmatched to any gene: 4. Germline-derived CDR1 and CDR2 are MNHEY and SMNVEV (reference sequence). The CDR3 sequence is CASSTWTGNYGYTF. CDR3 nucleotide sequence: TGTGCCAGCAGTACCTGGACAGGGAACTATGGCTACACCTTC.

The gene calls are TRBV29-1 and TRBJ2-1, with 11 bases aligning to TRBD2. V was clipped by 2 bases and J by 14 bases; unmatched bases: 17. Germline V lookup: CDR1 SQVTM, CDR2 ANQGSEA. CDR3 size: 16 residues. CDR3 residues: CSVESAGSGRAMGEFF. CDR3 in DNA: TGCAGCGTTGAATCGGCGGGTAGCGGGAGGGCCATGGGGGAGTTCTTC.

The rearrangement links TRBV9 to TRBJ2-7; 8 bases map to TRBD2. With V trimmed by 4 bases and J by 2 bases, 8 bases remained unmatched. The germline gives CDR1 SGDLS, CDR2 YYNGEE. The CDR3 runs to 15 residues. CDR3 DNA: TGTGCCAGCAGCCTCCGACTAGCGCGGGCCTACGAGCAGTACTTC. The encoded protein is CASSLRLARAYEQYF.

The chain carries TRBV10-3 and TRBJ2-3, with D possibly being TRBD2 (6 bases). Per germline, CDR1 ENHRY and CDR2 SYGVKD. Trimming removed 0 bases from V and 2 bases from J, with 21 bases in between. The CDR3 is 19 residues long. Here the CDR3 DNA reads TGTGCCATCAGTGAGTCGACTAGGGTGGAACCAACCTCCACAGATACGCAGTATTTT. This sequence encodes CAISESTRVEPTSTDTQYF.

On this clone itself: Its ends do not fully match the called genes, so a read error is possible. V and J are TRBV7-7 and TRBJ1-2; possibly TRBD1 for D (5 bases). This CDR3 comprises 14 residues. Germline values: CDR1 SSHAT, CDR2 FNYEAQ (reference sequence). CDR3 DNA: TGTGCTAGCAGGCCTGGGGGGACCAACTATGGCTACACCTTC. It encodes CASRPGGTNYGYTF.

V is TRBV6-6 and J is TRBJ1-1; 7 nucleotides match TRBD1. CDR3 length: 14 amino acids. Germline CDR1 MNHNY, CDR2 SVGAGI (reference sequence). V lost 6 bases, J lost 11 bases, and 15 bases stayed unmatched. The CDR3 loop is CASSNRQGDLLAFF. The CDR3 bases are TGTGCCAGCAGCAATAGACAGGGAGACTTGCTTGCTTTCTTT.

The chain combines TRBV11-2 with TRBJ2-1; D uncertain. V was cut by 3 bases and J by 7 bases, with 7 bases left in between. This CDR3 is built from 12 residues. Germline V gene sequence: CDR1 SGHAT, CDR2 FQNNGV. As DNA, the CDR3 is TGTGCCAGCAGCTTGCGAAGAAATGAGCAGTTCTTC. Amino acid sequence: CASSLRRNEQFF.

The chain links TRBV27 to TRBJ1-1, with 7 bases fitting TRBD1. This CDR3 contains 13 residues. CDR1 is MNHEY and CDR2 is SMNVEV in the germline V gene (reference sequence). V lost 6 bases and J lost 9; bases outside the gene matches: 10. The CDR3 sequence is CASRATGAAKAFF. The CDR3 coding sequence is TGTGCCAGCAGGGCTACAGGGGCCGCGAAAGCTTTCTTT.

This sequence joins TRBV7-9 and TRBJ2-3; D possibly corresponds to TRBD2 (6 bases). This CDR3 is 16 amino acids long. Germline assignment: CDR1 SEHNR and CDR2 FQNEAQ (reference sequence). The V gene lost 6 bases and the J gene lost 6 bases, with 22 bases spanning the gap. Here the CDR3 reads CASRSRPGLTVDTQYF. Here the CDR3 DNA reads TGTGCCAGCAGGTCCAGGCCGGGACTCACTGTTGATACGCAGTATTTT.

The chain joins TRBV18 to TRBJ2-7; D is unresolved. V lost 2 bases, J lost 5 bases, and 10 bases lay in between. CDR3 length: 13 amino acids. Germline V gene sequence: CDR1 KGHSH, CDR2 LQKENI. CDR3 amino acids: CASSPGHGNEQYF. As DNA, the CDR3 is TGTGCCAGCTCACCAGGGCACGGAAACGAGCAGTACTTC.

CDR3 loop: CASSRGQGSGFSDYNEQFF. The CDR3 DNA follows: TGCGCCAGCAGCCGGGGACAGGGATCCGGCTTTTCCGACTACAATGAGCAGTTCTTC. V gene TRBV5-1 combines with J gene TRBJ2-1, with 9 bases matching TRBD1. CDR3 length: 19 amino acids. Germline lookup yields CDR1 SGHRS and CDR2 YFSETQ. Unmatched junction bases numbered 17, after V lost 4 bases and J lost 3 bases.

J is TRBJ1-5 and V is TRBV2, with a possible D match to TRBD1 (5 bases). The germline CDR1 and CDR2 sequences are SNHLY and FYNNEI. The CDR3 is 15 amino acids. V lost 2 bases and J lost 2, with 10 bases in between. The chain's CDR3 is CASSEIGAGNQPQHF. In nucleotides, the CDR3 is TGTGCCAGCAGTGAAATAGGGGCCGGCAATCAGCCCCAGCATTTT. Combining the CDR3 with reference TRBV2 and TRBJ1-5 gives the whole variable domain EPEVTQTPSHQVTQMGQEVILRCVPISNHLYFYWYRQILGQKVEFLVSFYNNEISEKSEIFDDQFSVERPDGSNFTLKIRSTKLEDSAMYFCASSEIGAGNQPQHFGDGTRLSIL.

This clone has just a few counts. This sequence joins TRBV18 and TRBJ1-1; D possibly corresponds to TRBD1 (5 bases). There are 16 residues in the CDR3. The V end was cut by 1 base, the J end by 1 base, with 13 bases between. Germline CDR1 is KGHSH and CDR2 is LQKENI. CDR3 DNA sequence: TGTGCCAGCTCACCACTCTCAGGGCTCGGGAACACTGAAGCTTTCTTT. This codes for CASSPLSGLGNTEAFF.

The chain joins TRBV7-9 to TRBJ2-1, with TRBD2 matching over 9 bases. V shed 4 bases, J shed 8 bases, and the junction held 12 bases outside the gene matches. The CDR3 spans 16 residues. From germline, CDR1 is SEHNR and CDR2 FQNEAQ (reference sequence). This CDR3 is CASSSPGLAFFHEQFF. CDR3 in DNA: TGTGCCAGCAGCTCGCCGGGACTAGCTTTTTTCCATGAGCAGTTCTTC.